A selection of T cell receptor beta chains follows, all from one sample in a study of blood T cells in healthy people across ages. MiXCR was run by TCRdb on the 5' RACE reads, yielding one entry per CDR3 protein. The sample carries around 1,800,000 distinct CDR3 sequences, about two fifths recorded once. Sequencing was carried out using blood. Receptor source: a human donor in good health. The CDR3 runs from the conserved cysteine through the conserved F or W. Each record gives: D gene, J gene, V gene, clone size, CDR3 protein, CDR3 DNA. D genes are given only for firm matches. Expanded clones are given a class, and other clones once, few, many or no size at all.

>.|TRBJ2-5|TRBV9|.
CASSGWTGEEQYF
TGTGCCAGCAGCGGCTGGACGGGGGAAGAGCAGTACTTC
>.|TRBJ1-2|TRBV20-1|.
CSARGQFRSYGYTF
TGCAGTGCTAGAGGACAGTTTCGCAGCTATGGCTACACCTTC
>.|TRBJ2-1|TRBV20-1|.
CSARLQGGERFF
TGCAGTGCTAGGTTACAAGGGGGTGAGCGGTTCTTC
>.|TRBJ2-7|TRBV10-1|.
CASSESPISEQYF
TGCGCCAGCAGTGAGTCTCCAATTTCCGAGCAGTACTTC
>.|TRBJ2-1|TRBV9|.
CASSVTGFGSEQFF
TGTGCCAGCAGCGTAACGGGGTTCGGGTCGGAGCAGTTCTTC
>.|TRBJ1-1|TRBV15|.
CATSYSTEAFF
TGTGCCACCAGCTACTCCACTGAAGCTTTCTTT
>.|TRBJ2-3|TRBV4-1|.
CASSQEEDTQYF
TGCGCCAGCAGCCAGGAAGAAGATACGCAGTATTTT
>.|TRBJ2-1|TRBV24-1|.
CATSDTDESNAYEQFF
TGTGCCACCAGTGACACAGATGAGTCAAACGCGTATGAGCAGTTCTTC
>TRBD1|TRBJ1-2|TRBV7-9|.
CASSVGQAPGNGYTF
TGTGCCAGCAGCGTAGGACAGGCCCCCGGTAATGGCTACACCTTC
>.|TRBJ1-1|TRBV25-1|.
CASSEYFPGANTEAFF
TGTGCCAGCAGTGAATATTTTCCAGGGGCGAACACTGAAGCTTTCTTT
>.|TRBJ1-2|TRBV29-1|many
CSAFSEGGYTF
TGCAGCGCCTTTTCAGAAGGTGGCTACACCTTC
>TRBD1|TRBJ1-5|TRBV5-1|many
CASSQQGGSNQPQHF
TGCGCCAGCAGCCAACAGGGGGGTAGCAATCAGCCCCAGCATTTT
>.|TRBJ1-2|TRBV7-9|once
CASSPDIAGYTF
TGTGCCAGCAGCCCAGACATCGCAGGCTACACCTTC
>.|TRBJ2-2|TRBV7-2|.
CASSSRSSTGELFF
TGTGCCAGCAGCTCCCGATCAAGCACCGGGGAGCTGTTTTTT